This note documents a single TCR beta chain sequence. Its antigen is as yet unknown. TCRdb itself ran the RT-PCR reads through MiXCR, one entry per CDR3 protein. The sample has 630,000 or so distinct CDR3 sequences, about 15% seen once. The CDR3 extends over 14 amino acids. Per germline, CDR1 SQVTM and CDR2 ANQGSEA. V was pared by 7 bases and J by 5 bases, with 20 bases between. These data come from a study of response to subunit inactivated influenza vaccine. Overall study findings and caveats: Researchers suggested that each seasonal influenza vaccination recruits few new T cells.

The V gene is TRBV29-1, the J gene TRBJ1-1, with no clear D. The sequenced sample was PBMCs from blood, obtained about 12 days after vaccination. This clonotype originated in a man aged 50-59 years who received an inactivated influenza vaccine. CDR3 DNA: TGCAGCGCTCCCCCCTCGGGATTTCGAACTGAAGCTTTCTTT. Translating it yields CSAPPSGFRTEAFF.